The 3 T cell receptor beta chains presented below share a single source sample, sequenced in a study of cytomegalovirus exposure and HLA in healthy donors (dated by TCRdb to 2017 to 2019). Libraries were prepared through the immunoSEQ multiplex PCR assay. For the multiplex PCR, a mixture combining 60 forward primers for TCR Vbeta segments and 13 reverse primers for TCR Jbeta segments was used. TCRdb's version of the immuneACCESS table is confined to in-frame rearrangements and falls short of the full clone set. An unresolved V gene accounts for under half of the shortfall where checked; the remainder is of unknown origin. The sample table contains under 200,000 clones; only one count was recorded for 79% of them. The ten largest clones take up 2.3% of the sample. Specimen: PBMCs. The source of these receptors is a woman in her 50s in good health and CMV-seronegative.

This chain uses TRBV29-1 with TRBJ1-1, with 9 positions matching TRBD1. The germline V gene has CDR1 SQVTM and CDR2 ANQGSEA. The length of the CDR3 is 13 residues. V was clipped by 7 bases and J by 6 bases; unmatched bases: 9. The CDR3 DNA sequence: TGCAGCGGGGGGGACAGGGTGGGCGCTGAAGCTTTCTTT. Translated: CSGGDRVGAEAFF.

CDR3 amino acids: CASSFLNGYTF. The CDR3, as DNA: TGTGCCAGCAGTTTTCTAAATGGCTACACCTTC. The chain uses TRBV28 and TRBJ1-2; D unresolved. Germline CDR1 is MDHEN and CDR2 is SYDVKM. The length of the CDR3 is 11 residues. The V end was cut by 3 bases, the J end by 6 bases, with 5 bases between.

J is TRBJ2-1 and V is TRBV27, with D possibly TRBD2 on 5 matching bases. This CDR3 has 13 residues. V lost 2 bases to trimming and J lost 16 bases, with 18 bases between them. Germline V lookup: CDR1 MNHEY, CDR2 SMNVEV (reference sequence). The CDR3 nucleotides read TGTGCCAGCAGTTTAATAGCCGGGCTAGCCTTATTCTTC. Translation gives CASSLIAGLALFF.